This TCR beta chain emerged from a study of cytomegalovirus exposure and HLA in healthy donors. Notes on the study in general: Sequencing had likely introduced a cluster of highly shared sequence variants as an artifact. An analysis was carried out later, and it reportedly showed fewer N-insertions in an Asian-associated ancestry cluster than the approximately 710-donor mean.

Comment on this clone: Its antigen is unidentified.

V lost 3 bases, J lost 5 bases, and 20 bases lay in between. Germline lookup yields CDR1 SNHLY and CDR2 FYNNEI. The CDR3 totals 16 residues. PCR employed 60 Vbeta and 13 Jbeta primers. In the authors' methods: There were some 87 million unique TCR beta chains by a later count, and about 11 million of them were shared. The table came from immunoSEQ multiplex PCR; TCRdb's copy has only in-frame clones and leaves some out. The DNA was the basis for D and trimming; V, J and clone size are from that table. The profile covers some 110,000 clones, with 79% appearing a single time and around 4.3% taken by the ten largest.

This receptor was taken from a young man in good health and CMV-seropositive. The rearrangement uses TRBV2 and TRBJ2-7, with D possibly matching TRBD2 (5 bases). Sequencing used PBMCs. The CDR3 reads CASSERRALSSHEQYF. In nucleotides, the CDR3 is TGTGCCAGCAGTGAGAGACGGGCTCTTTCTAGCCACGAGCAGTACTTC. Combining the CDR3 with reference TRBV2 and TRBJ2-7 gives the whole variable domain EPEVTQTPSHQVTQMGQEVILRCVPISNHLYFYWYRQILGQKVEFLVSFYNNEISEKSEIFDDQFSVERPDGSNFTLKIRSTKLEDSAMYFCASSERRALSSHEQYFGPGTRLTVT.